The 3 T cell receptor beta chains presented below share a single source sample, sequenced in a study of T cells in localized non-small cell lung cancer (dated by TCRdb to the early 2020s). Library method: the immunoSEQ multiplex PCR assay. TCRdb took this table from immuneACCESS and kept in-frame rearrangements with V and J called. Such tables lack part of the clones; where checked against another copy, unresolved V genes explain under half of the gap, and the rest is unexplained. This sample comprises 40,000 to 55,000 clones, around 81% of them detected only once. 17% of the sample rests with the top ten. The sequencing here drew on peripheral blood mononuclear cells, taken before any cancer treatment. Receptors originate from a man aged 35 to 69 with stage III lung adenocarcinoma.

The rearrangement uses TRBV5-4 and TRBJ2-5; D remains ambiguous. Trimming shortened V by 3 bases and J by 5 bases, and 17 bases separated the two germline ends. The CDR3 has 15 amino acids. Germline V gene data show CDR1 as SGHNT and CDR2 as YYREEE (reference sequence). For the CDR3, the DNA is TGTGCCAGCAGCTCCCGGACGTTTCTAGGGGAGACCCAGTACTTC. This encodes CASSSRTFLGETQYF.

The chain has TRBV29-1 and TRBJ2-7; the match to TRBD2 covers 7 bases. The CDR3 extends over 14 amino acids. V gave up 3 bases and J gave up 3 bases; unmatched junction bases: 8. CDR1 and CDR2 (germline): SQVTM, ANQGSEA. This chain's CDR3 is CSVEGGGGGYEQYF. DNA for the CDR3: TGCAGCGTTGAGGGCGGTGGGGGGGGCTACGAGCAGTACTTC.

The chain is built from TRBV11-2 and TRBJ2-3, with 7 bases that match TRBD1. The germline V gene has CDR1 SGHAT and CDR2 FQNNGV. J lost 9 bases, V lost 2 bases, and 5 bases had no gene match. The CDR3 has 13 amino acids. CDR3 coding DNA: TGTGCCAGCAGCTTATCCCCAGGGGGAACGCAGTATTTT. It translates to CASSLSPGGTQYF.